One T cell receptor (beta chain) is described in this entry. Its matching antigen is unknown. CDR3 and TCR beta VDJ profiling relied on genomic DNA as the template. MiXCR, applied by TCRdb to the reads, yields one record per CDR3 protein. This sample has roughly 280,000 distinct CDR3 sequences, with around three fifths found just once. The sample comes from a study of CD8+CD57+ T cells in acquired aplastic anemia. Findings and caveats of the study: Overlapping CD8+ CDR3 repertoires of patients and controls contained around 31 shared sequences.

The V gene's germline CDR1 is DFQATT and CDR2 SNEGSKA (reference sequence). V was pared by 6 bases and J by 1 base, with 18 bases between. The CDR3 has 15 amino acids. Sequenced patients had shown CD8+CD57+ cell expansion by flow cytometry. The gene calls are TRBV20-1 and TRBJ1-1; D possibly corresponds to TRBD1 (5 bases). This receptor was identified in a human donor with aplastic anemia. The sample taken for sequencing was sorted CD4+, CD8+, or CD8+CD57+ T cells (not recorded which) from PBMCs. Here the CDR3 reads CSAAGFWGTNTEAFF. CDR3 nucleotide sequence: TGCAGTGCCGCGGGGTTCTGGGGGACGAACACTGAAGCTTTCTTT.